One and the same sample provided the 24 T cell receptor beta chains below, sequenced in a study of cytomegalovirus exposure and HLA in healthy donors. 60 Vbeta and 13 Jbeta primers were used in PCR. Sequencing was performed with immunoSEQ multiplex PCR; in TCRdb, only in-frame clones are kept and a portion is missing. Of 100,000 to 150,000 clones detected, approximately 79% appear once; the ten largest clones hold 3% to 4%. Input material: PBMCs. The source is a man in his thirties or forties in good health and CMV-seronegative.

The chain links TRBV9 to TRBJ2-3, with TRBD2 matching 11 bases. The CDR3 has 18 amino acids. CDR1 is SGDLS and CDR2 is YYNGEE in the germline V gene. Losses at the gene ends were 4 bases for V and 3 bases for J; bases not matched to a gene: 13. The CDR3 sequence is CASSQGGGLAGQTDTQYF. CDR3 DNA sequence: TGTGCCAGCAGCCAAGGAGGTGGACTAGCGGGTCAGACAGATACGCAGTATTTT.

This clone was seen more than once but under ten times. CDR3 in amino acids: CSVQTGAAFEAFF. The CDR3 region has the DNA TGCAGCGTTCAGACAGGGGCTGCCTTTGAAGCTTTCTTT. This chain connects TRBV29-1 to TRBJ1-1, with 8 bases fitting TRBD1. The CDR3 consists of 13 residues. Looked up from germline, CDR1 is SQVTM and CDR2 is ANQGSEA. V dropped 5 bases and J dropped 7; count of bases not matched to a gene: 9.

The CDR3 DNA follows: TGTGCCAGCAGTGCCGGGACAATCTACGAGCAGTACTTC. Protein sequence: CASSAGTIYEQYF. The chain is built from TRBV6-5 and TRBJ2-7; TRBD1 is a possible D gene (6 bases). Trimming took off 5 bases at V and 3 bases at J, with 11 bases between the two ends. Germline values: CDR1 MNHEY, CDR2 SVGAGI. This CDR3 region has 13 residues.

The chain joins TRBV10-1 to TRBJ2-7; tentatively, D is TRBD1 (6 bases). Trimming left V 3 bases short and J 5 bases short, with 11 bases between. The CDR3 consists of 13 residues. Germline assignment: CDR1 WNHNN and CDR2 SYGVQD (reference sequence). CDR3 loop: CASSEGTYDEQYF. CDR3 sequence (DNA): TGCGCCAGCAGTGAAGGGACATACGACGAGCAGTACTTC.

This rearrangement joins TRBV6-1 to TRBJ2-3; the match to TRBD2 covers 9 bases. CDR3 length: 16 amino acids. Germline lookup yields CDR1 MNHNS and CDR2 SASEGT. Trimming removed 0 bases from V and 6 bases from J; junction bases left unmatched: 7. The CDR3 sequence: CASSEAGGGAGDTQYF. In DNA form, the CDR3 reads TGTGCCAGCAGTGAAGCGGGCGGGGGGGCGGGGGATACGCAGTATTTT.

The J gene is TRBJ2-1, the V gene TRBV7-9, with D unresolved. Germline CDR1 SEHNR, CDR2 FQNEAQ (reference sequence). The ends were cut back, 5 bases at V and 0 bases at J, with 11 bases in the middle. The CDR3 runs to 15 residues. For the CDR3, the DNA is TGTGCCAGCAGCCAAGCAGCGAGCTCCTACAATGAGCAGTTCTTC. Its protein product is CASSQAASSYNEQFF.

The CDR3 DNA sequence: TGTGCCAGCTCACCACCCCAGGGCTATGGCTACACCTTC. This codes for CASSPPQGYGYTF. The chain has TRBV18 and TRBJ1-2; D perhaps matches TRBD1 (5 bases). The germline V and J ends were trimmed by 0 bases and 4 bases, with 6 bases remaining between them. The V gene's germline CDR1 is KGHSH and CDR2 LQKENI. This CDR3 spans 13 amino acids.

The chain is built from TRBV4-3 and TRBJ2-7, with D hard to call. The germline V gene encodes CDR1 LGHNA and CDR2 YSLEER. V shed 3 bases and J shed 2 bases, with 11 bases lying between them. The CDR3 runs to 14 residues. CDR3 DNA: TGCGCCAGCAGCCAGTCTATCACCACCTACGAGCAGTACTTC. The encoded protein is CASSQSITTYEQYF.

The chain combines TRBV13 with TRBJ2-1; 7 positions match TRBD1. Germline CDR1 PRHDT, CDR2 FYEKMQ (reference sequence). This CDR3 comprises 15 residues. V shed 4 bases, J shed 2 bases, and the junction held 5 bases outside the gene matches. The DNA of the CDR3 is TGTGCCAGCAGCTACACAGGGGAGACCTACAATGAGCAGTTCTTC. This translates into CASSYTGETYNEQFF.

The chain carries TRBV25-1 and TRBJ1-1; D remains ambiguous. V lost 3 bases to trimming and J lost 10 bases, with 15 bases between them. This CDR3 has 13 amino acids. The germline gives CDR1 MGHDK, CDR2 SYGVNS. Written as DNA, the CDR3 is TGTGCCAGCAGTGAGGGCAAGGTCCCCTCAGCTTTCTTT. It encodes CASSEGKVPSAFF.

V usage is TRBV7-3 and J usage is TRBJ1-5; TRBD1 is a possible D gene (5 bases). Looked up from germline, CDR1 is SGHTA and CDR2 is FQGTGA. V lost 2 bases and J lost 2, with 19 bases in between. This CDR3 spans 18 amino acids. CDR3 region: CASSLGQGSLDGNQPQHF. CDR3 nucleotide sequence: TGTGCCAGCAGCTTAGGGCAGGGAAGTCTAGATGGCAATCAGCCCCAGCATTTT.

The chain carries TRBV7-9 and TRBJ1-1; D might be TRBD1 (5 bases). CDR3 length equals 13 residues. Germline lookup yields CDR1 SEHNR and CDR2 FQNEAQ (reference sequence). Trimming stripped 1 base from V and 3 bases from J, with 6 bases between. CDR3 bases: TGTGCCAGCAGCTTAGAACAGGACACTGAAGCTTTCTTT. The encoded protein is CASSLEQDTEAFF.

The chain recombines TRBV7-9 with TRBJ2-7; 7 bases agree with TRBD1. The CDR3 runs 14 residues. Germline V gene data show CDR1 as SEHNR and CDR2 as FQNEAQ (reference sequence). With 1 base clipped from V and 4 bases from J, the junction kept 4 bases outside the gene matches. CDR3 sequence (DNA): TGTGCCAGCAGCTTAGTGGCAGGGGGATACGAGCAGTACTTC. Protein product: CASSLVAGGYEQYF.

This clone was recorded only once. This chain connects TRBV27 to TRBJ1-4; D is possibly TRBD1 (6 bases). This CDR3 spans 14 amino acids. In germline, CDR1 is MNHEY, CDR2 SMNVEV (reference sequence). V was clipped by 3 bases and J by 8 bases, with 13 bases between them. The CDR3 loop reads CASSLSGAVEKLFF. The CDR3 DNA reads TGTGCCAGCAGTTTGTCAGGGGCGGTAGAAAAACTGTTTTTT.

This clone was counted between two and nine times. The rearrangement links TRBV5-1 to TRBJ2-7, with D unresolved. The CDR3 runs to 12 residues. V was shortened by 0 bases and J by 5 bases, with 6 bases between the two germline ends. Germline CDR1 SGHRS, CDR2 YFSETQ. In nucleotides, the CDR3 is TGCGCCAGCAGCTTGGTAGCCAACGAGCAGTACTTC. The encoded protein is CASSLVANEQYF.

In its sample, this clone was seen once. CDR3 in DNA: TGTGCCAGCAGTATCGAGCGGGGGGCCAAATACAATGAGCAGTTCTTC. It encodes CASSIERGAKYNEQFF. V gene TRBV28 combines with J gene TRBJ2-1; 9 bases map to TRBD2. This CDR3 contains 16 residues. J lost 4 bases, V lost 5 bases, and 9 bases had no gene match. Germline CDR1 MDHEN, CDR2 SYDVKM.

The CDR3 DNA follows: TGTGCCAGCAGTTCGAGACAGTTCTATAATTCACCCCTCCACTTT. The encoded protein is CASSSRQFYNSPLHF. The genes are TRBV28 and TRBJ1-6, with D possibly being TRBD1 (5 bases). Trimming pared 4 bases from V and 3 bases from J, leaving 10 bases between. Germline CDR1 is MDHEN and CDR2 is SYDVKM. This CDR3 is 15 amino acids long. The full variable domain, with the rest looked up from reference TRBV28 and TRBJ1-6, is DVKVTQSSRYLVKRTGEKVFLECVQDMDHENMFWYRQDPGLGLRLIYFSYDVKMKEKGDIPEGYSVSREKKERFSLILESASTNQTSMYLCASSSRQFYNSPLHFGNGTRLTVT.

This clone appeared a few times. This chain links TRBV6-1 with TRBJ1-4; no definite D call. This CDR3 region has 12 residues. Trimming removed 0 bases from V and 13 bases from J, with 9 bases in between. Germline lookup yields CDR1 MNHNS and CDR2 SASEGT. CDR3 sequence (DNA): TGTGCCAGCAGTGAAGCTGGGGAGCGACTGTTTTTT. It specifies CASSEAGERLFF.

This clone was recorded a few times. The J gene is TRBJ1-2, the V gene TRBV19, with TRBD1 identical over 7 bases. Germline V gene data show CDR1 as LNHDA and CDR2 as SQIVND (reference sequence). The CDR3 length is 11 residues. V shed 6 bases and J 11 bases; nucleotides not matched to a gene: 6. CDR3 region: CASSVSGGYTF. DNA of the CDR3: TGTGCCAGTAGCGTATCAGGGGGATACACCTTC.

V gene TRBV4-1 combines with J gene TRBJ2-5; TRBD2 matches 12 bases. Trimming cost V 3 bases and J 5 bases; bases outside gene matches: 7. The germline V gene has CDR1 MGHRA and CDR2 YSYEKL. The CDR3 runs 16 residues. CDR3 coding DNA: TGCGCCAGCAGCCACCCTAGCGGGGGGGCCATGGAGACCCAGTACTTC. This translates into CASSHPSGGAMETQYF.

The sample holds one count of this clone. This chain connects TRBV10-3 to TRBJ2-7, with D maybe TRBD2 (6 bases). The CDR3 spans 13 residues. From germline, CDR1 is ENHRY and CDR2 SYGVKD. V gave up 7 bases and J gave up 4 bases, with 14 bases separating them. CDR3 DNA sequence: TGTGCCATCACTGGGCGGGACGGGTACGAGCAGTACTTC. This gives the protein CAITGRDGYEQYF.

The genes are TRBV6-4 and TRBJ2-1, with D uncertain. Germline V gene sequence: CDR1 MRHNA, CDR2 SNTAGT. The CDR3 consists of 13 residues. With 0 bases removed from V and 7 bases from J, the gap between germline ends came to 7 bases. CDR3 nucleotides: TGTGCCAGCAGTGACTCGAACACAAATGAGCAGTTCTTC. Its translation is CASSDSNTNEQFF.

This clone was observed a handful of times. The chain joins TRBV5-1 to TRBJ2-3, with 10 nucleotides matching TRBD1. The CDR3 is 13 residues long. The germline CDR1 and CDR2 sequences are SGHRS and YFSETQ. J lost 8 bases, V lost 4 bases, and 4 bases had no gene match. The CDR3 loop is CASSVGTGATQYF. CDR3 nucleotide sequence: TGCGCCAGCAGCGTAGGGACAGGGGCTACGCAGTATTTT.

V and J are TRBV4-2 and TRBJ2-2; D gene unclear. The length of the CDR3 is 13 residues. The V gene's germline CDR1 is LGHNA and CDR2 YNFKEQ. The V end was cut by 3 bases, the J end by 6 bases, with 8 bases between. The CDR3 loop is CASSHLSPGELFF. The CDR3 DNA reads as TGTGCCAGCAGCCACTTATCCCCCGGGGAGCTGTTTTTT.